The sequence of this T cell receptor beta chain was determined in a study of T cells in Graves' hyperthyroidism and ophthalmopathy. Findings and limits, study-wide: By a 13 V-J model, ophthalmopathy was set apart from stable hyperthyroidism. The model identified upcoming ophthalmopathy a median approximately seven months ahead of onset.

A word on this clonotype: Its target is not known.

TCR beta CDR3 regions were amplified from RNA. With the HTBI primer set, the TCR CDR3 went through a first round of RT-PCR. TCRdb re-derived calls from the multiplex PCR reads in MiXCR, one entry per CDR3 protein. The sample comprises 600,000 to 850,000 distinct CDR3 sequences, under 20% of which are singletons, and around 17% rests with the top ten. Trimming took 2 bases from V and 4 from J, leaving 18 bases between them. This CDR3 region has 17 residues. Germline V gene lookup returns CDR1 MNHEY and CDR2 SVGEGT. This chain connects TRBV6-2 or TRBV6-3 to TRBJ1-3; D is unclear. The origin of this receptor is a woman in her forties or fifties with Graves' hyperthyroidism that later progressed to Graves' ophthalmopathy. Sequencing was performed on blood. CDR3 coding DNA: TGTGCCAGCAGTTACGATTCTGGGGTCAGGCGGGGAAACACCATATATTTT. It encodes CASSYDSGVRRGNTIYF.